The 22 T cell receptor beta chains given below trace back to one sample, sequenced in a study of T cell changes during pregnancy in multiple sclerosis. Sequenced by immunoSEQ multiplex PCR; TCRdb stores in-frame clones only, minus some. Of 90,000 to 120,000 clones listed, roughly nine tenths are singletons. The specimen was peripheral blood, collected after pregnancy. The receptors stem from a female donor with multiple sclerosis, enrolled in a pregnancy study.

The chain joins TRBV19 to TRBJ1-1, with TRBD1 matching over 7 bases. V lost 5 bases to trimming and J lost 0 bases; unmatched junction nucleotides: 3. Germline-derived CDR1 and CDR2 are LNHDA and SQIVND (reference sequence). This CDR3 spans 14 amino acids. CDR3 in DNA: TGTGCCAGTAGTGTGACAGGGCTGAACACTGAAGCTTTCTTT. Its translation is CASSVTGLNTEAFF.

Written as DNA, the CDR3 is TGTGCCAGCAGAGCGGGACAGGTGAACACTGAAGCTTTCTTT. It encodes CASRAGQVNTEAFF. The chain employs TRBV7-2 and TRBJ1-1; TRBD1 matches 8 bases. The CDR3 contains 14 residues. V dropped 6 bases and J dropped 0; count of bases not matched to a gene: 3. Germline values: CDR1 SGHTA, CDR2 FQGNSA.

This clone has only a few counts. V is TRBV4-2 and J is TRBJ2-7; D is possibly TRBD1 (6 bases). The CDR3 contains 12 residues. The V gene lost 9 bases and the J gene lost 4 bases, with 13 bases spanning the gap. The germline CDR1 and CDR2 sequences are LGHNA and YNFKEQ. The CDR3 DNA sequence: TGTGCCAGTCAGGGGCCGGAGTACGAGCAGTACTTC. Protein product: CASQGPEYEQYF.

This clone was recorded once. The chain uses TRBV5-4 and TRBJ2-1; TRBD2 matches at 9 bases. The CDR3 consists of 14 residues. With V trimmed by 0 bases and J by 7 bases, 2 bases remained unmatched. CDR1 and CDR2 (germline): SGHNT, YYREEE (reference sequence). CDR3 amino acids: CASSLGGGANEQFF. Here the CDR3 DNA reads TGTGCCAGCAGCTTGGGCGGGGGGGCAAATGAGCAGTTCTTC.

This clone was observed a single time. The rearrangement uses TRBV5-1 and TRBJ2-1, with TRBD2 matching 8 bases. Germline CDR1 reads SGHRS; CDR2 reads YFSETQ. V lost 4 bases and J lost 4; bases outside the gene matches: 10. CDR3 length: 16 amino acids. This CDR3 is CASSTASGGVYNEQFF. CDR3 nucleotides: TGCGCCAGCAGCACTGCCAGCGGGGGAGTTTACAATGAGCAGTTCTTC.

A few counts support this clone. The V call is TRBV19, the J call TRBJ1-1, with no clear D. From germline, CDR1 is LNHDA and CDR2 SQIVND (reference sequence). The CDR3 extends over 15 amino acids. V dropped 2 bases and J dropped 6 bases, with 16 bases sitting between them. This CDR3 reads CASSIRRREAPEAFF. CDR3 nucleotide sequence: TGTGCCAGTAGTATACGCAGGCGGGAGGCCCCTGAAGCTTTCTTT.

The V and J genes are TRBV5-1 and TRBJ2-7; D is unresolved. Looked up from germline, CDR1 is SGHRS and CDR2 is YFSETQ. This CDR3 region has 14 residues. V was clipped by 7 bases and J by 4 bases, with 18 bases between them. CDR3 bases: TGCGCCAGCCGCCATTTCGACGAGACATACGAGCAGTACTTC. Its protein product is CASRHFDETYEQYF.

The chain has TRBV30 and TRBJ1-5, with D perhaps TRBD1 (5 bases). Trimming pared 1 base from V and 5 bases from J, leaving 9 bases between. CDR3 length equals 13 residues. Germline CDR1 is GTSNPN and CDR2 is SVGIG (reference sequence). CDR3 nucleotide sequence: TGTGCCTGGAGTGAGGGGAGGGATCAGCCCCAGCATTTT. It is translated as CAWSEGRDQPQHF.

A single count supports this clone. The CDR3, as DNA: TGTGCCAGCAGCTTAGAAAGGGGAGGGGAGACCCAGTACTTC. This encodes CASSLERGGETQYF. The rearrangement uses TRBV7-9 and TRBJ2-5; 7 bases match TRBD2. CDR3 length equals 14 residues. Germline CDR1 reads SEHNR; CDR2 reads FQNEAQ (reference sequence). Losses at the gene ends were 1 base for V and 5 bases for J; bases not matched to a gene: 4.

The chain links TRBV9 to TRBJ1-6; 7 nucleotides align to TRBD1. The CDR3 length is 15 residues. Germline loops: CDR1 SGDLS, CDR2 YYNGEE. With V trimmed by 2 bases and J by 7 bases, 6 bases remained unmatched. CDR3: CASSVSGTENSPLHF. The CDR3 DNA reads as TGTGCCAGCAGCGTTTCCGGGACAGAAAATTCACCCCTCCACTTT.

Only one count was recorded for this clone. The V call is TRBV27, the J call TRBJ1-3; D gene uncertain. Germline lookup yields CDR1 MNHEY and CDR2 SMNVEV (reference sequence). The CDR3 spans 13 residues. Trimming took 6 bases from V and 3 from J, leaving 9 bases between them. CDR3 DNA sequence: TGTGCCAGCAGCACCTACGGTGGAAACACCATATATTTT. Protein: CASSTYGGNTIYF.

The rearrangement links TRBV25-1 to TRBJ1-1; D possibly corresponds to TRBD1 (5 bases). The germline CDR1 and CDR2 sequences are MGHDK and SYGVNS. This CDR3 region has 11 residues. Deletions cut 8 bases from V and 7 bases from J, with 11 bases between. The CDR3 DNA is TGTGCCAGCCGGGGGACGGTTGAAGCTTTCTTT. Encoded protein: CASRGTVEAFF.

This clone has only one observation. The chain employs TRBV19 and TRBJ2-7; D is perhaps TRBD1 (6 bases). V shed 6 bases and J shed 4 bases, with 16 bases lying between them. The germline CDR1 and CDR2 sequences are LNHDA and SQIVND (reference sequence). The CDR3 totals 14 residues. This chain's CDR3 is CASSQRDTLYEQYF. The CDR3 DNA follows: TGTGCCAGTAGCCAACGGGACACCCTTTACGAGCAGTACTTC.

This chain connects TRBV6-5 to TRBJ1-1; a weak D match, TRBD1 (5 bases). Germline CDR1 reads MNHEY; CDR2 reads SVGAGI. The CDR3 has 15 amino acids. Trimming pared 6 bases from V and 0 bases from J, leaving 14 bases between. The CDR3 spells CASRRVGGMNTEAFF. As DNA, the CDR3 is TGTGCCAGCAGACGCGTGGGGGGGATGAACACTGAAGCTTTCTTT.

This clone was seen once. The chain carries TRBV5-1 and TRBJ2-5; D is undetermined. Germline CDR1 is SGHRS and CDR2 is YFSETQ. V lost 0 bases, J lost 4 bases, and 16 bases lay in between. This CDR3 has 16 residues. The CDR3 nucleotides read TGCGCCAGCAGCTTGGAACTTTTCGGGTTAGCAGAGACCCAGTACTTC. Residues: CASSLELFGLAETQYF.

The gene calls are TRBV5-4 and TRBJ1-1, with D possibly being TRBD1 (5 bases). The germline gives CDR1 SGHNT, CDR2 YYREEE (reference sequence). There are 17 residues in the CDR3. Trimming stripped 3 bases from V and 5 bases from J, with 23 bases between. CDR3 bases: TGTGCCAGCAGCTCGTCACCCCCGTCCAGGGTAGGAACTGAAGCTTTCTTT. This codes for CASSSSPPSRVGTEAFF.

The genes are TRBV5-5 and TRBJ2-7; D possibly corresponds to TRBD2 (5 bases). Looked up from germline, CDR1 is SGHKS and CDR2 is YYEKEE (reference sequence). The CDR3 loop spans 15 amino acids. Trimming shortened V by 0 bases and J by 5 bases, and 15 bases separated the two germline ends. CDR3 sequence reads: CASSLVFGKDNEQYF. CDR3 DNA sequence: TGTGCCAGCAGCTTGGTTTTCGGGAAAGACAACGAGCAGTACTTC.

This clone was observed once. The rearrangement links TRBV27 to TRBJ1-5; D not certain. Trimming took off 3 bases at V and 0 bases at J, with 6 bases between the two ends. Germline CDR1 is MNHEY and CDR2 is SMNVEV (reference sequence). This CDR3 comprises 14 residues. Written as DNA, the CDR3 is TGTGCCAGCAGTTTGAGGGATAGCAATCAGCCCCAGCATTTT. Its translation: CASSLRDSNQPQHF.

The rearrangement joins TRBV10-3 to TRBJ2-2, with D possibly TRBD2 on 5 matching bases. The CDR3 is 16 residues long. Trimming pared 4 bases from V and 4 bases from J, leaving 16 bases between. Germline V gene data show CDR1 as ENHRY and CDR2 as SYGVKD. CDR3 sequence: CAISALLLDFTGELFF. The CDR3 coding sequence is TGTGCCATCAGTGCGTTGCTTCTGGACTTCACCGGGGAGCTGTTTTTT.

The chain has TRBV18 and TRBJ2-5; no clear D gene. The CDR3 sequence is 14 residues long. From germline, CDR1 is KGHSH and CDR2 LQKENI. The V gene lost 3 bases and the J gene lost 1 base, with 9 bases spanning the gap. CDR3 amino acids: CASSPLEFQETQYF. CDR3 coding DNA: TGTGCCAGCTCACCCCTAGAATTCCAAGAGACCCAGTACTTC.

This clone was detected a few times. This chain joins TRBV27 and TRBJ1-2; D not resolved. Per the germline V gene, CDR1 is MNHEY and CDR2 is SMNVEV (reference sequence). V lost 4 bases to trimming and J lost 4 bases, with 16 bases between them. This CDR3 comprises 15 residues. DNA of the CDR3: TGTGCCAGCAGTTCCGCCAACGGGATACTCTATGGCTACACCTTC. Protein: CASSSANGILYGYTF.

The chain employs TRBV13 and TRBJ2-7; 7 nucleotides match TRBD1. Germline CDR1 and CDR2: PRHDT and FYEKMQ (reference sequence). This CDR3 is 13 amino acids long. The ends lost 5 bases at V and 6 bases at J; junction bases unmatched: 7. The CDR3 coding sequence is TGTGCCAGCAGCCCTCCGCAGGGGGTCGAGCAGTACTTC. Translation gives CASSPPQGVEQYF.